One sample yielded the 30 T cell receptor beta chains listed below, sequenced in a study of T cells in Graves' hyperthyroidism and ophthalmopathy. TCR beta CDR3 regions were amplified from RNA transcripts. During a first-round RT-PCR of the TCR CDR3, the HTBI primer set was used. A single record per CDR3 protein comes from TCRdb applying MiXCR to the multiplex PCR reads. This repertoire shows some 510,000 distinct CDR3 sequences, less than 25% found once; its top ten account for approximately 25%. Material for sequencing was blood. The origin of the receptors is a man younger than 35 with Graves' hyperthyroidism.

V and J are TRBV30 and TRBJ1-6, with D uncertain. V was trimmed by 5 bases and J by 8 bases, leaving 10 bases between them. The CDR3 has 12 residues. The germline gives CDR1 GTSNPN, CDR2 SVGIG (reference sequence). CDR3 nucleotide sequence: TGTGCCTGGGCGAGGGCCCATTCACCCCTCCACTTT. Translating it yields CAWARAHSPLHF.

The rearrangement joins TRBV12-3 or TRBV12-4 to TRBJ1-4; D gene uncertain. V lost 3 bases, J lost 8 bases, and 7 bases lay in between. The CDR3 is made up of 12 amino acids. This CDR3 is CASSFRSEKLFF. CDR3 nucleotide sequence: TGTGCCAGCAGTTTTAGGTCGGAAAAACTGTTTTTT.

In its sample, this clonotype was seen many times. This chain joins TRBV12-3 or TRBV12-4 and TRBJ1-5; TRBD1 is a possible D gene (6 bases). Trimming stripped 5 bases from V and 7 bases from J, with 12 bases between. The CDR3 covers 13 residues. The CDR3 sequence: CASSPTGLQPQHF. The CDR3, as DNA: TGTGCCAGCAGTCCCACAGGGTTGCAGCCCCAGCATTTT.

This clonotype was counted ten times or more. The rearrangement joins TRBV6-5 to TRBJ2-5, with D possibly TRBD1 on 5 matching bases. The CDR3 spans 14 residues. V lost 7 bases and J 3 bases, leaving 15 bases between the germline ends. Germline loops: CDR1 MNHEY, CDR2 SVGAGI. The CDR3 bases are TGTGCCAGCATTAAAGACAGCCAAAAAGAGACCCAGTACTTC. Its protein is CASIKDSQKETQYF.

The V gene is TRBV15, the J gene TRBJ2-5; D is unclear. The germline CDR1 and CDR2 sequences are LNHNV and YYDKDF (reference sequence). Deletions cut 0 bases from V and 2 bases from J, with 7 bases between. The CDR3 runs to 14 residues. CDR3 DNA sequence: TGTGCCACCAGCAGAGAGAGGATACAAGAGACCCAGTACTTC. Protein sequence: CATSRERIQETQYF.

The chain employs TRBV20-1 and TRBJ1-1; 8 bases fit TRBD1. J gave up 0 bases and V 6 bases, and 6 bases lay outside the gene matches. Germline V gene sequence: CDR1 DFQATT, CDR2 SNEGSKA (reference sequence). CDR3 length: 14 amino acids. The CDR3 spells CSAGQGALNTEAFF. In DNA, the CDR3 is TGCAGTGCCGGTCAGGGGGCCTTGAACACTGAAGCTTTCTTT.

This clonotype was counted a single time. V gene TRBV28 combines with J gene TRBJ2-7; 8 bases align to TRBD1. The CDR3 is made up of 16 amino acids. CDR1 and CDR2 from the germline V gene are MDHEN and SYDVKM. V lost 7 bases and J lost 0; bases outside the gene matches: 11. Written as DNA, the CDR3 is TGTGCCAGCAAAGGGCCAGGGGGCCAATCCTCCTACGAGCAGTACTTC. It codes for CASKGPGGQSSYEQYF. The entire variable domain, with the rest obtained from reference TRBV28 and TRBJ2-7, is as follows: DVKVTQSSRYLVKRTGEKVFLECVQDMDHENMFWYRQDPGLGLRLIYFSYDVKMKEKGDIPEGYSVSREKKERFSLILESASTNQTSMYLCASKGPGGQSSYEQYFGPGTRLTVT.

The sample holds a few counts of this clonotype. The chain combines TRBV18 with TRBJ1-1; 9 bases fit TRBD1. This CDR3 has 15 residues. Germline V gene data show CDR1 as KGHSH and CDR2 as LQKENI. With V trimmed by 6 bases and J by 0 bases, 5 bases remained unmatched. CDR3 sequence: CASSRDREMNTEAFF. CDR3 sequence (DNA): TGTGCCAGCTCCCGGGACAGGGAGATGAACACTGAAGCTTTCTTT.

The chain carries TRBV7-9 and TRBJ1-1; D possibly corresponds to TRBD1 (5 bases). There are 14 residues in the CDR3. Trimming removed 5 bases from V and 5 bases from J, with 15 bases in between. Germline-derived CDR1 and CDR2 are SEHNR and FQNEAQ (reference sequence). The CDR3 DNA reads TGTGCCAGCAGCCCACGACATGGGGGTACTGAAGCTTTCTTT. Encoded protein: CASSPRHGGTEAFF.

This clonotype has only a few counts. This chain uses TRBV6-1 with TRBJ1-2; D gene uncertain. Per germline, CDR1 MNHNS and CDR2 SASEGT. Trimming stripped 2 bases from V and 2 bases from J, with 12 bases between. CDR3 length: 15 amino acids. CDR3 DNA sequence: TGTGCCAGCAGTGAACATGATAGACTGAACTATGGCTACACCTTC. Protein: CASSEHDRLNYGYTF.

This clonotype was seen repeatedly, ten times or more. The genes are TRBV4-1 and TRBJ1-1; D remains ambiguous. The ends were cut back, 1 base at V and 0 bases at J, with 9 bases in the middle. CDR1 and CDR2 from the germline V gene are MGHRA and YSYEKL. The CDR3 length is 15 residues. CDR3 sequence reads: CASSQVAVMNTEAFF. The DNA for the CDR3 is TGCGCCAGCAGCCAAGTTGCAGTCATGAACACTGAAGCTTTCTTT.

Ten or more counts support this clonotype. The chain joins TRBV6-1 to TRBJ2-7; D is perhaps TRBD2 (5 bases). From germline, CDR1 is MNHNS and CDR2 SASEGT. This CDR3 is built from 16 residues. Trimming took 1 base from V and 3 from J, leaving 16 bases between them. CDR3 region: CASSEGAGVVYYEQYF. The CDR3 DNA reads as TGTGCCAGCAGTGAAGGGGCCGGGGTCGTGTACTACGAGCAGTACTTC.

The table lists this clonotype with many counts. The CDR3 bases are TGTGCCAGCAGTTTAAGTTTAGGGGATAATCAGCCCCAGCATTTT. Protein product: CASSLSLGDNQPQHF. The chain uses TRBV12-3 or TRBV12-4 and TRBJ1-5, with a tentative D call TRBD1 (5 bases). The CDR3 spans 15 residues. Trimming stripped 2 bases from V and 4 bases from J, with 12 bases between.

This clonotype was seen at least ten times. The chain joins TRBV12-3 or TRBV12-4 to TRBJ2-3, with D tentatively TRBD1 (6 bases). V was cut by 6 bases and J by 4 bases, with 14 bases left in between. The length of the CDR3 is 14 residues. The CDR3 bases are TGTGCCAGCAGCCCTTGGACAGTGCCAGATACGCAGTATTTT. Translating it yields CASSPWTVPDTQYF.

This chain uses TRBV30 with TRBJ1-5, with TRBD1 as a possible D gene (6 bases). This CDR3 is 13 amino acids long. The germline CDR1 and CDR2 sequences are GTSNPN and SVGIG (reference sequence). V was pared by 3 bases and J by 7 bases, with 13 bases between. CDR3 sequence reads: CAWSAGGPQPQHF. The CDR3 DNA is TGTGCCTGGAGCGCGGGGGGCCCCCAGCCCCAGCATTTT. Combining the CDR3 with reference TRBV30 and TRBJ1-5 gives the whole variable domain SQTIHQWPATLVQPVGSPLSLECTVEGTSNPNLYWYRQAAGRGLQLLFYSVGIGQISSEVPQNLSASRPQDRQFILSSKKLLLSDSGFYLCAWSAGGPQPQHFGDGTRLSIL.

This sequence joins TRBV12-3 or TRBV12-4 and TRBJ1-1; 7 bases line up with TRBD1. The CDR3 is 14 amino acids. V trimming: 6 bases; J trimming: 5 bases; junction bases outside the gene matches: 9. CDR3 DNA: TGTGCCAGCAGCCTTAACCGGGACAGTACTGAAGCTTTCTTT. Protein product: CASSLNRDSTEAFF.

This clonotype was seen ten or more times. The chain joins TRBV12-3 or TRBV12-4 to TRBJ2-7; 7 nucleotides align to TRBD1. With V trimmed by 5 bases and J by 4 bases, 8 bases remained unmatched. The CDR3 is 14 residues long. As DNA, the CDR3 is TGTGCCAGCAGTCTCCGGGACAGACGTTACGAGCAGTACTTC. It translates to CASSLRDRRYEQYF.

Ten or more counts support this clonotype. The V gene is TRBV19, the J gene TRBJ2-2, with 10 bases fitting TRBD1. The length of the CDR3 is 16 residues. J gave up 9 bases and V 5 bases, and 12 bases lay outside the gene matches. Germline V gene data show CDR1 as LNHDA and CDR2 as SQIVND (reference sequence). The CDR3 nucleotides read TGTGCCAGTAGTGCCCATTCGACAGGGGGCGGAAGGGAGCTGTTTTTT. Residues: CASSAHSTGGGRELFF.

Ten or more counts support this clonotype. The rearrangement links TRBV30 to TRBJ1-5, with D uncertain. V was trimmed by 1 base and J by 4 bases, leaving 8 bases between them. This CDR3 contains 13 residues. Germline CDR1 is GTSNPN and CDR2 is SVGIG (reference sequence). Here the CDR3 DNA reads TGTGCCTGGAGTGAAAGAGCGAATCAGCCCCAGCATTTT. It encodes CAWSERANQPQHF.

This clonotype was found many times. The gene calls are TRBV27 and TRBJ1-1; TRBD1 might be the D (5 bases). CDR1 is MNHEY, CDR2 SMNVEV, per germline (reference sequence). The CDR3 loop spans 15 amino acids. The V and J ends lost 5 bases and 1 base respectively, with 14 bases between them. The CDR3 reads CASSLTRTPNTEAFF. The CDR3 nucleotides are TGTGCCAGCAGTCTTACCAGGACACCGAACACTGAAGCTTTCTTT.

This clonotype was observed many times. CDR3 region: CSVEEIRSAGYTF. CDR3 sequence (DNA): TGCAGCGTTGAAGAAATCCGGTCGGCGGGCTACACCTTC. The chain recombines TRBV29-1 with TRBJ1-2, with unresolved D. In germline, CDR1 is SQVTM, CDR2 ANQGSEA. This CDR3 has 13 amino acids. The V end lost 0 bases, the J end lost 8 bases, and 13 bases lay between the germline ends.

This clonotype came up a few times. The V and J genes are TRBV18 and TRBJ2-7; either TRBD1 or TRBD2 may fit D (5 bases each). Germline loops: CDR1 KGHSH, CDR2 LQKENI. The CDR3 totals 13 residues. Trimming cost V 4 bases and J 6 bases, with 13 bases left between them. This chain's CDR3 is CASSLQRDGEQYF. DNA of the CDR3: TGTGCCAGCTCACTCCAGAGGGACGGCGAGCAGTACTTC.

There are a few counts of this clonotype. The chain carries TRBV12-3 or TRBV12-4 and TRBJ2-2; 7 nucleotides align to TRBD2. After removal of 6 bases from V and 6 bases from J, the junction contained 10 bases not matched to a gene. The CDR3 is made up of 15 amino acids. The CDR3 DNA reads TGTGCCAGCAGCCTAGTGGGGGGAGGGCCCGGGGAGCTGTTTTTT. Translating it yields CASSLVGGGPGELFF.

This clonotype was counted many times. V and J are TRBV20-1 and TRBJ1-5; 9 bases are a match to TRBD1. The V gene's germline CDR1 is DFQATT and CDR2 SNEGSKA (reference sequence). The CDR3 totals 15 residues. Germline trimming cut 6 bases from V and 0 bases from J; bases unmatched to any gene: 6. This chain's CDR3 is CSAGQGPYSNQPQHF. The CDR3 nucleotides are TGCAGTGCCGGACAGGGGCCGTATAGCAATCAGCCCCAGCATTTT.

There are many counts of this clonotype. The V call is TRBV28, the J call TRBJ1-5, with TRBD1 matching 9 bases. Germline trimming cut 6 bases from V and 4 bases from J; bases unmatched to any gene: 10. Looked up from germline, CDR1 is MDHEN and CDR2 is SYDVKM. The CDR3 contains 16 residues. The CDR3 DNA reads TGTGCCAGCAGCCCGGACAGGGGAAATTGGAATCAGCCCCAGCATTTT. Translated, it gives CASSPDRGNWNQPQHF.

Ten or more counts support this clonotype. The chain combines TRBV12-5 with TRBJ1-5; no reliable D call. Between the trimmed V and J ends, which lost 5 bases and 9 bases, there was a span of 17 bases. Germline V lookup: CDR1 LGHNT, CDR2 FRNRAP. This CDR3 has 14 amino acids. As DNA, the CDR3 is TGTGCTAGTGGTCTCCGACCGAGGCCAGGGCCCCAGCATTTT. Translation gives CASGLRPRPGPQHF.

The V gene is TRBV3-1, the J gene TRBJ1-1; the D gene is possibly TRBD1 (5 bases). V lost 3 bases and J 1 base, leaving 15 bases between the germline ends. Germline V gene data show CDR1 as LGHDT and CDR2 as YNNKEL (reference sequence). This CDR3 region has 16 residues. The CDR3 DNA sequence: TGTGCCAGCAGCCATTTACCGGGACGGACGAACACTGAAGCTTTCTTT. Protein: CASSHLPGRTNTEAFF.

This clonotype showed up just a few times. At one end, the junction sequence differs from germline, possibly due to a read error. V and J are TRBV7-2 and TRBJ2-7, with 9 bases that match TRBD1. This CDR3 has 14 residues. From germline, CDR1 is SGHTA and CDR2 FQGNSA. The CDR3: CAGSYRDRDHEQYF. CDR3 nucleotide sequence: TGTGCCGGCAGCTACCGGGACAGGGACCACGAGCAGTACTTC.

The J gene is TRBJ1-5, the V gene TRBV6-1, with 7 bases lining up with TRBD1. V shed 7 bases, J shed 3 bases, and the junction held 6 bases outside the gene matches. The CDR3 totals 14 residues. Germline CDR1 and CDR2: MNHNS and SASEGT. Here the CDR3 DNA reads TGTGCCAGCACAGACAGGGTCCCCAATCAGCCCCAGCATTTT. It specifies CASTDRVPNQPQHF.

This clonotype was found many times. The chain uses TRBV6-5 and TRBJ2-7; the D call may be TRBD1 or TRBD2 (5 bases each). V was cut by 0 bases and J by 3 bases, with 18 bases left in between. This CDR3 has 17 amino acids. The germline gives CDR1 MNHEY, CDR2 SVGAGI. CDR3 in amino acids: CASSYSSSGAHNYEQYF. DNA of the CDR3: TGTGCCAGCAGTTACTCGAGTTCCGGGGCTCACAACTACGAGCAGTACTTC.